The clone carrying this TCR beta chain was observed many times. The target antigen is unknown. Germline assignment: CDR1 DFQATT and CDR2 SNEGSKA (reference sequence). The CDR3 length is 12 residues. Trimming took off 2 bases at V and 1 base at J, with 3 bases between the two ends. This entry is derived from a study of T cells after yellow fever vaccination. For the study at large: With SMART-Seq v4 Ultra Low Input, the fractions containing low cell numbers were prepared.

They built TCR cDNA with 5'RACE template switching, a step that put in a universal primer site and UMIs. TCRdb reprocessed the 5' RACE reads via MiXCR and lists one record per CDR3 protein. This sample has approximately 180,000 distinct CDR3 sequences, with roughly 6.4% found just once. Study results and caveats: A large majority of primary-vaccination clones showed up again after the booster (96% CD4, about 90% CD8). A small share of clonotypes appeared in both CD4 and CD8 compartments.

This clonotype was sampled from a man aged 18 to 30 who received the YFV17D yellow fever vaccine. The sequences come from CD4+ T cells sorted from PBMCs, collected on the day of the first yellow fever vaccination. The chain links TRBV20-1 to TRBJ1-5; D gene uncertain. The DNA for the CDR3 is TGCAGTGCTAGATACAGCAATCAGCCCCAGCATTTT. This sequence encodes CSARYSNQPQHF.